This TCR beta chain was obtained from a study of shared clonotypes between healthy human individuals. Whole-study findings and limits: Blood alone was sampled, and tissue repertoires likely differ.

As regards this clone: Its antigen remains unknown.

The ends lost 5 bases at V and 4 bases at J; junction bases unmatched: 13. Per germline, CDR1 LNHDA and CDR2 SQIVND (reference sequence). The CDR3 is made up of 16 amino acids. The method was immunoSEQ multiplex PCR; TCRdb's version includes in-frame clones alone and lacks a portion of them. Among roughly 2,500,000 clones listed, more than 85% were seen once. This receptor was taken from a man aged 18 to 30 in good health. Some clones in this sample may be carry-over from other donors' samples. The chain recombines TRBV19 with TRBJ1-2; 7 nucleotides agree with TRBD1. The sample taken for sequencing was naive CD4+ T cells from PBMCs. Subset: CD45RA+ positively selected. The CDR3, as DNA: TGTGCCAGTAGTCTCAGAACAGGGGTGGACGGCTATGGCTACACCTTC. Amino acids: CASSLRTGVDGYGYTF.